Listed below are T cell receptor beta chains from one sample, sequenced in a study of radiation and T cells in renal cell carcinoma. Here immunoSEQ multiplex PCR was the method, and the copy in TCRdb shows in-frame clones only, minus some. The sample lists some 150,000 clones, over 65% seen once, with approximately 20% in the top ten. The sample consisted of blood, taken from a patient whose treatment included radiotherapy and nephrectomy. The receptors were gathered from a woman aged 45-65 years with renal cell carcinoma. Both conserved end residues are part of each CDR3. The D gene is left open where the match is weak. The size entry is marked missing in some rows and otherwise reads once, few, many or a size class.

V	D	J	size	CDR3	DNA
TRBV6-5	TRBD1	TRBJ2-1	NA	CASSYPQGYEQFF	TGTGCCAGCAGTTACCCACAGGGGTATGAGCAGTTCTTC
TRBV7-2	TRBD2	TRBJ2-5	NA	CASSLLRGVREETQYF	TGTGCCAGCAGCTTATTGCGGGGGGTCCGAGAGGAGACCCAGTACTTC
TRBV7-2	TRBD1	TRBJ1-2	NA	CASSLARGTAGYTF	TGTGCCAGCAGCTTAGCCAGGGGGACAGCTGGCTACACCTTC
TRBV7-9	TRBD1	TRBJ1-1	NA	CASSSRQGGTEAFF	TGTGCCAGCAGCTCCAGACAGGGAGGCACTGAAGCTTTCTTT
TRBV4-3	TRBD2	TRBJ2-7	NA	CASSQDASGLNSYEQYF	TGCGCCAGCAGCCAAGATGCTAGCGGGCTTAACTCCTACGAGCAGTACTTC
TRBV18	NA	TRBJ1-1	NA	CASSSAEGTTEAFF	TGTGCCAGCTCATCCGCCGAGGGTACCACTGAAGCTTTCTTT
TRBV4-3	TRBD1	TRBJ1-2	NA	CASSQEYEIGQGYYGYTF	TGCGCCAGCAGCCAAGAATACGAAATTGGACAGGGGTACTATGGCTACACCTTC
TRBV19	NA	TRBJ1-5	NA	CASSTTENNQPQHF	TGTGCCAGTAGTACGACAGAAAACAATCAGCCCCAGCATTTT
TRBV25-1	TRBD2	TRBJ2-7	NA	CASSEPRLAGVYEQYF	TGTGCCAGCAGTGAACCTCGGCTAGCGGGAGTTTACGAGCAGTACTTC
TRBV10-3	TRBD1	TRBJ1-2	NA	CAIDRGKGYTF	TGTGCCATTGACAGGGGAAAGGGCTACACCTTC
TRBV7-9	TRBD1	TRBJ1-2	NA	CASSLAVARGRVGYTF	TGTGCCAGCAGCTTAGCGGTCGCCAGGGGGCGTGTTGGCTACACCTTC
TRBV9	TRBD1	TRBJ2-2	NA	CASSSGTGEDAGELFF	TGTGCCAGCAGCTCAGGGACAGGAGAGGACGCCGGGGAGCTGTTTTTT
TRBV6-6	NA	TRBJ2-7	NA	CASRRAVGDYEQYF	TGTGCCAGCAGGAGGGCCGTAGGGGACTACGAGCAGTACTTC
TRBV21-1	NA	TRBJ2-7	NA	CASSKGLAGPSYEQYF	TGTGCCAGCAGCAAAGGGCTAGCGGGGCCATCCTACGAGCAGTACTTC
TRBV5-4	NA	TRBJ1-2	NA	CASSTMKGMIGGYTF	TGTGCCAGCAGCACGATGAAGGGGATGATCGGTGGCTACACCTTC
TRBV20-1	NA	TRBJ2-3	NA	CSARPSHTQYF	TGCAGTGCTAGACCCTCACATACGCAGTATTTT
TRBV5-6	NA	TRBJ1-2	NA	CASSLESGIYGYTF	TGTGCCAGCAGCTTGGAATCAGGGATCTATGGCTACACCTTC
TRBV13	TRBD1	TRBJ2-7	NA	CASRGQVLFYEQYF	TGTGCCAGCAGAGGACAGGTCCTTTTCTACGAGCAGTACTTC
TRBV5-1	TRBD1	TRBJ2-1	once	CASSLEGGGPYNEQFF	TGCGCCAGCAGCTTGGAAGGGGGCGGCCCCTACAATGAGCAGTTCTTC
TRBV7-2	NA	TRBJ1-1	NA	CASSPGTTLKAFF	TGTGCCAGCAGCCCCGGGACTACTCTAAAAGCTTTCTTT
TRBV5-1	NA	TRBJ2-7	NA	CASSLGFYRDALHEQYF	TGCGCCAGCAGCTTGGGCTTTTATAGGGACGCCCTCCACGAGCAGTACTTC
TRBV9	NA	TRBJ1-2	NA	CASSVDGLPYGYTF	TGTGCCAGCAGCGTAGACGGACTCCCGTATGGCTACACCTTC
TRBV7-2	NA	TRBJ1-2	few	CASSLASGSYGYTF	TGTGCCAGCAGCTTAGCGTCTGGTTCTTATGGCTACACCTTC
TRBV5-1	NA	TRBJ1-1	NA	CASSVSGMNTEAFF	TGCGCCAGCAGCGTCTCGGGTATGAACACTGAAGCTTTCTTT
TRBV5-1	NA	TRBJ2-5	NA	CASSSSGTAETQYF	TGCGCCAGCAGCTCCTCCGGGACTGCGGAGACCCAGTACTTC
TRBV6-5	NA	TRBJ1-5	NA	CASSYDGWGLQPQHF	TGTGCCAGCAGTTATGACGGCTGGGGCCTTCAGCCCCAGCATTTT
TRBV5-1	TRBD1	TRBJ2-1	NA	CASSLGDSRDEQFF	TGCGCCAGCAGCTTGGGGGACAGCAGGGATGAGCAGTTCTTC
TRBV19	TRBD2	TRBJ2-5	NA	CASREAGTKETQYF	TGTGCCAGTCGGGAAGCGGGGACTAAAGAGACCCAGTACTTC
TRBV6-6	NA	TRBJ1-5	NA	CASSSRGGQPQHF	TGTGCCAGCAGTTCCAGGGGAGGGCAGCCCCAGCATTTT
TRBV7-2	NA	TRBJ2-7	NA	CASSSGLKTYEQYF	TGTGCCAGCAGCTCGGGCCTTAAGACCTACGAGCAGTACTTC
TRBV29-1	NA	TRBJ1-1	NA	CSVYQQGGTEAFF	TGCAGCGTTTATCAGCAGGGCGGCACTGAAGCTTTCTTT
TRBV11-2	NA	TRBJ2-7	NA	CASSPTYNSYEQYF	TGTGCCAGCAGCCCCACCTACAACAGCTACGAGCAGTACTTC
TRBV19	NA	TRBJ2-1	NA	CASSIDLNEQFF	TGTGCCAGTAGTATAGACCTCAATGAGCAGTTCTTC
TRBV19	NA	TRBJ1-5	NA	CASRSGSASNQPQHF	TGTGCCAGTAGATCGGGGTCTGCTAGCAATCAGCCCCAGCATTTT
TRBV13	NA	TRBJ1-5	once	CASSLGTTGNQPQHF	TGTGCCAGCAGCTTGGGTACCACAGGGAATCAGCCCCAGCATTTT
TRBV27	NA	TRBJ2-7	NA	CASSFQGRYEQYF	TGTGCCAGCAGTTTTCAGGGGCGCTACGAGCAGTACTTC
TRBV20-1	NA	TRBJ2-7	NA	CSARDFSEQYF	TGCAGTGCTAGAGATTTCAGCGAGCAGTACTTC
TRBV6-5	NA	TRBJ1-4	once	CASSPGGPTNEKLFF	TGTGCCAGCTCCCCGGGGGGACCAACTAATGAAAAACTGTTTTTT
TRBV9	NA	TRBJ2-2	NA	CASSDRAPGELFF	TGTGCCAGCAGCGACAGGGCTCCCGGGGAGCTGTTTTTT
TRBV9	TRBD1	TRBJ1-6	NA	CASSVEGTGGYSPLHF	TGTGCCAGCAGCGTAGAGGGGACAGGGGGTTATTCACCCCTCCACTTT
TRBV2	NA	TRBJ1-5	NA	CASTDGYSNQPQHF	TGTGCCAGCACCGATGGGTATAGCAATCAGCCCCAGCATTTT
TRBV15	NA	TRBJ2-7	NA	CATSGPQGAYEQYF	TGTGCCACCAGCGGACCACAGGGCGCCTACGAGCAGTACTTC
TRBV10-3	NA	TRBJ1-2	NA	CAISADGDYGYTF	TGTGCCATCAGTGCAGATGGGGACTATGGCTACACCTTC
TRBV5-8	NA	TRBJ2-7	NA	CASSFAGLYEQYF	TGTGCCAGCAGCTTTGCAGGGCTCTACGAGCAGTACTTC
TRBV9	TRBD1	TRBJ2-5	NA	CASSVRGQPQETQYF	TGTGCCAGCAGCGTAAGGGGACAGCCCCAAGAGACCCAGTACTTC
TRBV25-1	NA	TRBJ1-5	NA	CASSHAGSNQPQHF	TGTGCCAGCAGTCACGCCGGGAGCAATCAGCCCCAGCATTTT
TRBV13	TRBD1	TRBJ2-7	few	CASSLTTGEGLGEQYF	TGTGCCAGCAGCCTTACGACAGGGGAAGGGTTAGGCGAGCAGTACTTC
TRBV5-1	NA	TRBJ2-5	NA	CASSLGLGQETQYF	TGCGCCAGCAGCTTGGGACTAGGCCAAGAGACCCAGTACTTC
TRBV23-1	TRBD1	TRBJ1-1	once	CASSQSSGQGGPNTEAFF	TGCGCCAGCAGTCAATCTTCCGGACAGGGAGGGCCGAACACTGAAGCTTTCTTT
TRBV7-2	TRBD2	TRBJ2-7	NA	CASSLTSGSYEQYF	TGTGCCAGCAGCCTCACTAGCGGGAGCTACGAGCAGTACTTC
TRBV30	TRBD2	TRBJ2-5	NA	CAWSGRLAGESLETQYF	TGTGCCTGGAGCGGACGACTAGCGGGGGAGTCTTTAGAGACCCAGTACTTC
TRBV14	NA	TRBJ2-7	NA	CASSRGREYEQYF	TGTGCCAGCAGCCGAGGCAGGGAATACGAGCAGTACTTC
TRBV19	TRBD2	TRBJ2-1	once	CASSTLALGAAEQFF	TGTGCCAGTAGTACACTAGCGTTGGGTGCCGCTGAGCAGTTCTTC
TRBV9	NA	TRBJ1-3	NA	CASSERGRGNTIYF	TGTGCCAGCAGCGAAAGGGGGAGGGGAAACACCATATATTTT
TRBV10-1	NA	TRBJ1-5	few	CASSTQGDGPQHF	TGCGCCAGCAGTACTCAGGGAGATGGACCCCAGCATTTT
TRBV2	NA	TRBJ1-6	NA	CASSPGSSNSPLHF	TGTGCCAGCAGTCCCGGGTCCTCTAATTCACCCCTCCACTTT
TRBV15	NA	TRBJ2-2	NA	CATSRDVGTGTGELFF	TGTGCCACCAGCAGAGATGTTGGGACGGGCACCGGGGAGCTGTTTTTT